This TCR beta chain was profiled in a study of T-cell reconstitution after alpha-beta-depleted transplantation in children. Points from the study as a whole: At one year after transplant, newly produced T cells mostly accounted for T-cell counts and diversity. Expanded clones from the graft, numbering several hundred, reportedly supplied alpha-beta T cells about two months after transplant.

With 3 bases removed from V and 2 bases from J, the gap between germline ends came to 17 bases. The CDR3 runs 15 residues. In germline, CDR1 is SQVTM, CDR2 ANQGSEA. This clonotype was counted between two and nine times. Its antigen is as yet unknown. Preparation of the TCRbeta library involved a method that used unique molecular identifiers. One entry per CDR3 protein results from TCRdb running MiXCR on the PCR reads. The sample has 540,000 or so distinct CDR3 sequences, 23% seen once. The receptor's source is a boy in the first two years of life who had a stem cell transplant for acute myeloid leukemia, so the T cells may come from the graft donor. The gene calls are TRBV29-1 and TRBJ2-7, with a possible D match to TRBD1 (6 bases). The specimen comprised PBMCs, mostly from graft donor cells, sampled 360 days after TCRalphabeta/CD19-depleted stem cell transplant. The CDR3 loop is CSVEIARQVTYEQYF. Written as DNA, the CDR3 is TGCAGCGTTGAGATTGCGCGACAGGTCACCTACGAGCAGTACTTC.